One T cell receptor beta chain is described in this entry. The target antigen is unknown. Germline assignment: CDR1 MDHEN and CDR2 SYDVKM. The V gene lost 1 base and the J gene lost 2 bases, with 12 bases spanning the gap. The CDR3 spans 15 residues. Data came from immunoSEQ multiplex PCR; TCRdb stores just in-frame clones and leaves some out. Here the sample spans about 59,000 clones, about 81% being singletons. This record belongs to a study of memory CD4+ T cells and cytomegalovirus serostatus. Study-wide points: Suggested: most of the CMV-linked TCR signature lies in CD4+ memory cells.

Single viable CD3+CD4+CD8-CD45RO+ cells were sorted as the memory CD4+ T cells. The clonotype was recovered from an adult in good health and CMV-seronegative. The rearrangement uses TRBV28 and TRBJ2-7; D gene uncertain. The sequencing input was memory CD4+ T cells from blood. CDR3 amino acids: CASSLLGISTYEQYF. CDR3 bases: TGTGCCAGCAGTTTATTGGGCATCTCAACCTACGAGCAGTACTTC. Using reference TRBV28 and TRBJ2-7 for the parts outside the CDR3, the full variable domain is DVKVTQSSRYLVKRTGEKVFLECVQDMDHENMFWYRQDPGLGLRLIYFSYDVKMKEKGDIPEGYSVSREKKERFSLILESASTNQTSMYLCASSLLGISTYEQYFGPGTRLTVT.